This entry is about one TCR beta chain. As yet, its antigen is unknown. The V gene end was trimmed by 4 bases and the J gene end by 3 bases; junction bases not matched to a gene: 3. Germline V gene sequence: CDR1 MNHNS, CDR2 SASEGT. This CDR3 region has 14 residues. The source of the sample is a study of PD-L1 blockade in urothelial cancer. On the study more broadly: Patients had undergone 0 to 3 prior chemotherapy regimens. Findings and limits, study-wide: Clones that were tumor-associated expanded more in the blood of durable-benefit patients at 3 weeks.

Time point indicated: pretreatment peripheral blood. Sequenced by immunoSEQ multiplex PCR; TCRdb stores in-frame clones only, minus some. Found here are tens of thousands of clones, about four fifths of them singletons; the top ten hold 2% to 2.5%. The sequenced sample was PBMCs, obtained around atezolizumab (anti-PD-L1) treatment. The receptor was derived from a man between 60 and 75 years old with urothelial cancer. The chain recombines TRBV6-1 with TRBJ2-7, with 10 bases matching TRBD1. The CDR3 DNA reads TGTGCCAGCAGTGTTCGGACAGGGGGCTACGAGCAGTACTTC. This encodes CASSVRTGGYEQYF.